The 30 T cell receptor beta chains reported below all come from one sample, sequenced in a study of T cell responses to AZD1222 COVID-19 vaccine. Assay used: immunoSEQ multiplex PCR; TCRdb lists only in-frame clones, some missing. The sample has over 85,000 clones; approximately 84% are singletons. The source was peripheral blood, collected 28 days after the second AZD1222 dose. These receptors originate from an adult who received the AZD1222 COVID-19 vaccine.

Only one count was recorded for this clone. The chain couples TRBV7-3 to TRBJ2-7; 11 nucleotides align to TRBD1. The germline gives CDR1 SGHTA, CDR2 FQGTGA. V trimming: 5 bases; J trimming: 6 bases; junction bases outside the gene matches: 3. The CDR3 totals 13 residues. The CDR3 spells CASSLGTGGEQYF. DNA of the CDR3: TGTGCCAGCAGCCTGGGGACAGGGGGCGAGCAGTACTTC.

This chain uses TRBV15 with TRBJ2-2; the match to TRBD1 covers 7 bases. Per germline, CDR1 LNHNV and CDR2 YYDKDF (reference sequence). The CDR3 runs 14 residues. V lost 5 bases and J lost 6; bases outside the gene matches: 6. CDR3 sequence: CATSPTGTSGELFF. The DNA for the CDR3 is TGTGCCACCAGCCCGACAGGGACCTCCGGGGAGCTGTTTTTT.

V and J are TRBV5-1 and TRBJ2-7; the D gene is possibly TRBD1 (5 bases). Germline CDR1 SGHRS, CDR2 YFSETQ. This CDR3 region has 14 residues. V was clipped by 4 bases and J by 3 bases, with 14 bases between them. Written as DNA, the CDR3 is TGCGCCAGCAGCCAAGGGGCCAGTTACTACGAGCAGTACTTC. It yields the protein CASSQGASYYEQYF.

The chain carries TRBV18 and TRBJ2-7; TRBD1 agrees at 7 bases. The length of the CDR3 is 13 residues. The V gene end was trimmed by 8 bases and the J gene end by 5 bases; junction bases not matched to a gene: 9. Germline-derived CDR1 and CDR2 are KGHSH and LQKENI. The CDR3 loop is CASTLTGVDEQYF. The CDR3 nucleotides are TGTGCCAGCACCTTAACAGGGGTCGACGAGCAGTACTTC. Variable domain in full (rest from reference TRBV18 and TRBJ2-7): NAGVMQNPRHLVRRRGQEARLRCSPMKGHSHVYWYRQLPEEGLKFMVYLQKENIIDESGMPKERFSAEFPKEGPSILRIQQVVRGDSAAYFCASTLTGVDEQYFGPGTRLTVT.

The CDR3 region is CASNNSQAFQGGYTF. The DNA of the CDR3 is TGTGCCAGCAATAACTCCCAGGCATTTCAAGGGGGCTACACCTTC. This chain joins TRBV7-9 and TRBJ1-2; D call uncertain. Deletions cut 7 bases from V and 8 bases from J, with 23 bases between. CDR1 is SEHNR, CDR2 FQNEAQ, per germline (reference sequence). The CDR3 spans 15 residues.

CDR3 DNA sequence: TGCGCCAGCAGCCAAGAGAGCGCTGGGCCATATAACACTGAAGCTTTCTTT. Its translation: CASSQESAGPYNTEAFF. The chain uses TRBV4-1 and TRBJ1-1, with unresolved D. The length of the CDR3 is 17 residues. Germline V gene data show CDR1 as MGHRA and CDR2 as YSYEKL. V lost 0 bases and J lost 2, with 16 bases in between.

The genes are TRBV13 and TRBJ2-3; 9 bases align to TRBD2. The CDR3 consists of 17 residues. The germline CDR1 and CDR2 sequences are PRHDT and FYEKMQ (reference sequence). V shed 0 bases and J 5 bases; nucleotides not matched to a gene: 9. The CDR3 spells CASSLGLMRGGIDTQYF. The CDR3 coding sequence is TGTGCCAGCAGCTTAGGCCTAATGCGGGGGGGCATAGATACGCAGTATTTT.

The genes are TRBV6-5 and TRBJ1-6; maybe TRBD1 (6 bases). Looked up from germline, CDR1 is MNHEY and CDR2 is SVGAGI. CDR3 length: 15 residues. V was clipped by 0 bases and J by 6 bases, with 9 bases between them. The CDR3 nucleotides read TGTGCCAGCAGTTACTCGAACAGGGTTAATTCACCCCTCCACTTT. Protein sequence: CASSYSNRVNSPLHF.

V and J are TRBV6-5 and TRBJ2-2; a possible D gene is TRBD2 (5 bases). The CDR3 sequence is 15 residues long. In germline, CDR1 is MNHEY, CDR2 SVGAGI. The V end was cut by 6 bases, the J end by 6 bases, with 17 bases between. The CDR3 loop is CASSATRVPPGELFF. In nucleotides, the CDR3 is TGTGCCAGCAGCGCAACTAGGGTCCCCCCCGGGGAGCTGTTTTTT.

The gene calls are TRBV10-3 and TRBJ1-3, with D uncertain. There are 11 residues in the CDR3. The V and J ends lost 10 bases and 3 bases respectively, with 7 bases between them. Germline assignment: CDR1 ENHRY and CDR2 SYGVKD. The chain's CDR3 is CATMLGNTIYF. The CDR3 DNA sequence: TGTGCCACCATGCTTGGAAACACCATATATTTT.

This sequence joins TRBV5-4 and TRBJ2-1, with D possibly TRBD2 on 6 matching bases. CDR1 and CDR2 (germline): SGHNT, YYREEE (reference sequence). The CDR3 runs to 15 residues. With 4 bases removed from V and 8 bases from J, the gap between germline ends came to 19 bases. CDR3 DNA: TGTGCCAGCAGCCCGGATGCGGGACGGTTCGATGAGCAGTTCTTC. This gives the protein CASSPDAGRFDEQFF.

The chain uses TRBV6-1 and TRBJ1-2; the D is unclear. This CDR3 has 11 amino acids. V was pared by 3 bases and J by 8 bases, with 7 bases between. Germline V gene sequence: CDR1 MNHNS, CDR2 SASEGT. As DNA, the CDR3 is TGTGCCAGCAGTGAGGGATGGGGCTACACCTTC. This codes for CASSEGWGYTF.

The chain combines TRBV6-5 with TRBJ1-5, with D hard to call. V was shortened by 7 bases and J by 6 bases, with 13 bases between the two germline ends. CDR1 is MNHEY and CDR2 is SVGAGI in the germline V gene. The CDR3 spans 13 residues. CDR3 loop: CASTPQEAQPQHF. Here the CDR3 DNA reads TGTGCCAGCACCCCCCAAGAGGCTCAGCCCCAGCATTTT.

The chain combines TRBV11-2 with TRBJ2-3; 9 nucleotides align to TRBD1. The V segment lost 5 bases and the J segment 8 bases; nucleotides outside the gene matches: 14. CDR1 and CDR2 from the germline V gene are SGHAT and FQNNGV. The CDR3 has 16 residues. CDR3 residues: CASSAYRGQIRGTQYF. In DNA, the CDR3 is TGTGCCAGCAGCGCTTACAGGGGGCAAATTAGGGGTACGCAGTATTTT.

J is TRBJ2-3 and V is TRBV15, with D possibly TRBD1 on 5 matching bases. V lost 6 bases and J lost 2, with 6 bases in between. Per germline, CDR1 LNHNV and CDR2 YYDKDF (reference sequence). There are 12 residues in the CDR3. The DNA for the CDR3 is TGTGCCACCAGGGACATCACAGATACGCAGTATTTT. Translated: CATRDITDTQYF.

This clone was counted a few times. J is TRBJ2-1 and V is TRBV7-2, with D possibly being TRBD1 (6 bases). This CDR3 region has 14 residues. Per germline, CDR1 SGHTA and CDR2 FQGNSA. Trimming cost V 2 bases and J 10 bases, with 15 bases left between them. In DNA form, the CDR3 reads TGTGCCAGCAGCTTATCCCGCCCCCAGGGGGAGCAGTTCTTC. Its translation is CASSLSRPQGEQFF.

This clone was observed once. The rearrangement links TRBV18 to TRBJ2-7; D is possibly TRBD1 or TRBD2 (5 bases each). The CDR3 is 13 amino acids. V dropped 3 bases and J dropped 3 bases, with 9 bases sitting between them. Germline values: CDR1 KGHSH, CDR2 LQKENI. The DNA of the CDR3 is TGTGCCAGCTCACCGCAGGGAGTCTACGAGCAGTACTTC. The encoded protein is CASSPQGVYEQYF. The full variable domain, rest sourced from reference TRBV18 and TRBJ2-7, is NAGVMQNPRHLVRRRGQEARLRCSPMKGHSHVYWYRQLPEEGLKFMVYLQKENIIDESGMPKERFSAEFPKEGPSILRIQQVVRGDSAAYFCASSPQGVYEQYFGPGTRLTVT.

The genes are TRBV7-9 and TRBJ1-4, with TRBD1 as a possible D gene (6 bases). V lost 2 bases to trimming and J lost 5 bases, with 9 bases between them. CDR3 length equals 14 residues. Germline assignment: CDR1 SEHNR and CDR2 FQNEAQ (reference sequence). Here the CDR3 DNA reads TGTGCCAGCAGCTTAACGGGGGGCAATGAAAAACTGTTTTTT. It codes for CASSLTGGNEKLFF.

This rearrangement joins TRBV18 to TRBJ1-1; D unresolved. The ends were cut back, 3 bases at V and 3 bases at J, with 8 bases in the middle. The CDR3 contains 13 residues. Germline CDR1 and CDR2: KGHSH and LQKENI. CDR3 sequence reads: CASSPWDDTEAFF. The CDR3 nucleotides are TGTGCCAGCTCACCCTGGGATGACACTGAAGCTTTCTTT.

CDR3 sequence reads: CASSLWGDWTEAFF. The CDR3 region has the DNA TGTGCCAGCAGCTTGTGGGGGGATTGGACTGAAGCTTTCTTT. V gene TRBV5-6 combines with J gene TRBJ1-1, with D tentatively TRBD1 (5 bases). CDR3 length equals 14 residues. Germline CDR1 and CDR2: SGHDT and YYEEEE. Trimming pared 1 base from V and 5 bases from J, leaving 12 bases between.

The V gene is TRBV5-1, the J gene TRBJ2-1; 7 nucleotides line up with TRBD2. The CDR3 runs to 13 residues. Germline V gives CDR1 SGHRS, CDR2 YFSETQ. V lost 4 bases to trimming and J lost 9 bases; unmatched junction nucleotides: 7. The CDR3 is CASSQAPGGEQFF. The CDR3 nucleotides read TGCGCCAGCAGCCAGGCACCGGGAGGTGAGCAGTTCTTC.

The gene calls are TRBV11-1 and TRBJ2-1; D not resolved. Germline V lookup: CDR1 SGHAT, CDR2 FQDESV (reference sequence). CDR3 length equals 13 residues. V was trimmed by 5 bases and J by 9 bases, leaving 14 bases between them. The CDR3 region is CASSPSQSTEQFF. In DNA, the CDR3 is TGTGCCAGCAGCCCCAGCCAGAGTACTGAGCAGTTCTTC.

The genes are TRBV5-4 and TRBJ2-7, with 11 bases aligning to TRBD2. The CDR3 is 16 amino acids. V lost 0 bases, J lost 4 bases, and 6 bases stayed unmatched. The germline V gene has CDR1 SGHNT and CDR2 YYREEE (reference sequence). The CDR3 DNA reads TGTGCCAGCAGCTTGGCCGGTAGCGGGAGGGCATACGAGCAGTACTTC. The encoded protein is CASSLAGSGRAYEQYF.

The V and J genes are TRBV9 and TRBJ2-1; D ambiguous. Germline assignment: CDR1 SGDLS and CDR2 YYNGEE. There are 15 residues in the CDR3. Trimming removed 0 bases at V and 0 bases at J, with 7 bases between. In DNA, the CDR3 is TGTGCCAGCAGCGTAGATTCCAGCTCCTACAATGAGCAGTTCTTC. Its translation is CASSVDSSSYNEQFF.

This CDR3 reads CASSFQGGTEAFF. In DNA form, the CDR3 reads TGTGCCAGCAGCTTCCAAGGAGGCACTGAAGCTTTCTTT. The V gene is TRBV11-2, the J gene TRBJ1-1; D remains ambiguous. The CDR3 extends over 13 amino acids. Trimming took off 3 bases at V and 4 bases at J, with 9 bases between the two ends. From germline, CDR1 is SGHAT and CDR2 FQNNGV.

The rearrangement uses TRBV9 and TRBJ2-7; possibly TRBD1 for D (5 bases). Trimming left V 0 bases short and J 5 bases short, with 9 bases between. The CDR3 extends over 13 amino acids. CDR1 is SGDLS, CDR2 YYNGEE, per germline. CDR3 nucleotides: TGTGCCAGCAGCGTAGGTCTAGGGGACGAGCAGTACTTC. This sequence encodes CASSVGLGDEQYF.

This clone has a handful of counts. Other nucleotide sequences in the sample specify the same CDR3. V gene TRBV3-1 (or the pseudogene TRBV3-2) combines with J gene TRBJ1-5; D remains unclear. V was cut by 0 bases and J by 6 bases, with 6 bases left in between. CDR3 size: 13 residues. In germline, CDR1 is LGHDT, CDR2 YNNKEL (reference sequence). Here the CDR3 reads CASSQDSGQPQHF. DNA for the CDR3: TGTGCCAGCAGCCAAGATAGTGGTCAGCCCCAGCATTTT.

The chain joins TRBV4-3 to TRBJ1-2, with a weak D call TRBD1 (6 bases). The CDR3 consists of 15 residues. V was cut by 3 bases and J by 3 bases, with 14 bases left in between. Per the germline V gene, CDR1 is LGHNA and CDR2 is YSLEER. The DNA for the CDR3 is TGCGCCAGCAGCCAGGACAGCTCTCCATACTATGGCTACACCTTC. This codes for CASSQDSSPYYGYTF.

The chain employs TRBV4-2 and TRBJ1-5; no clear D gene. From germline, CDR1 is LGHNA and CDR2 YNFKEQ. The CDR3 has 14 amino acids. V shed 1 base and J shed 0 bases, with 4 bases lying between them. Written as DNA, the CDR3 is TGTGCCAGCAGCCAAGGCGTTAGCAATCAGCCCCAGCATTTT. Protein product: CASSQGVSNQPQHF.

This chain links TRBV2 with TRBJ1-5; D is unclear. The CDR3 has 15 residues. Germline V gene data show CDR1 as SNHLY and CDR2 as FYNNEI. Trimming took off 6 bases at V and 2 bases at J, with 14 bases between the two ends. CDR3 coding DNA: TGTGCCAGCAGGCTGGGGAGTACGGGCAATCAGCCCCAGCATTTT. This translates into CASRLGSTGNQPQHF.